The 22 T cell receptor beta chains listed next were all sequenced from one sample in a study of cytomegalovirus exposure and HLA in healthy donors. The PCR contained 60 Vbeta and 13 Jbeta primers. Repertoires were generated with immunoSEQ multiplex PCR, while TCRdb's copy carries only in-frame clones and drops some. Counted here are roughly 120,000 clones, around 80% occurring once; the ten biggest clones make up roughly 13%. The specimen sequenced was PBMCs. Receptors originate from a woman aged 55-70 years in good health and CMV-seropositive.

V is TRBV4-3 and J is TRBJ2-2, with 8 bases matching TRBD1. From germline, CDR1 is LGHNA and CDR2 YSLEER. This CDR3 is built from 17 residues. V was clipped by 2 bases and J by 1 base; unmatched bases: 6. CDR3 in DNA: TGCGCCAGCAGCCAATCTTCCGGGACAGGGAACACCGGGGAGCTGTTTTTT. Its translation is CASSQSSGTGNTGELFF.

CDR3 loop: CASSLDRKAFF. Here the CDR3 DNA reads TGTGCCAGCAGCTTGGACAGGAAGGCTTTCTTT. The V and J genes are TRBV7-2 and TRBJ1-1; 7 positions agree with TRBD1. Per the germline V gene, CDR1 is SGHTA and CDR2 is FQGNSA. The CDR3 extends over 11 amino acids. V lost 3 bases to trimming and J lost 11 bases; unmatched junction nucleotides: 3.

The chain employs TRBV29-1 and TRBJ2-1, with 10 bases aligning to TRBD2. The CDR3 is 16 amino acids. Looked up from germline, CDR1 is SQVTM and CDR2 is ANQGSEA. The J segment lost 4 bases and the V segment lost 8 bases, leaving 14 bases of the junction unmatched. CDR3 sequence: CSSLRSGRAGYNEQFF. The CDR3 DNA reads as TGCAGCTCCCTTCGAAGCGGGAGGGCCGGGTACAATGAGCAGTTCTTC.

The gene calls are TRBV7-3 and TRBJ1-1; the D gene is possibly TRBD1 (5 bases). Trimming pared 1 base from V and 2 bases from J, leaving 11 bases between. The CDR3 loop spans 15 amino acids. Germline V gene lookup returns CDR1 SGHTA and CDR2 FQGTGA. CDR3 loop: CASSLNGALNTEAFF. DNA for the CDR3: TGTGCCAGCAGCTTAAATGGGGCTCTAAACACTGAAGCTTTCTTT.

The CDR3 DNA is TGTGCCAGCAGTGACCCCGGGCTAGCGATTTCAGATACGCAGTATTTT. Amino acid sequence: CASSDPGLAISDTQYF. The genes are TRBV9 and TRBJ2-3, with a possible D match to TRBD2 (6 bases). The CDR3 consists of 16 residues. Germline loops: CDR1 SGDLS, CDR2 YYNGEE. V lost 5 bases and J lost 4, with 20 bases in between.

CDR3 sequence reads: CASSLQGAGETQYF. CDR3 in DNA: TGCGCCAGCAGCTTACAGGGGGCAGGGGAGACCCAGTACTTC. V and J are TRBV5-1 and TRBJ2-5, with 9 bases matching TRBD1. CDR3 length: 14 amino acids. The J segment lost 5 bases and the V segment lost 2 bases, leaving 4 bases of the junction unmatched. Germline V CDR1 and CDR2: SGHRS, YFSETQ.

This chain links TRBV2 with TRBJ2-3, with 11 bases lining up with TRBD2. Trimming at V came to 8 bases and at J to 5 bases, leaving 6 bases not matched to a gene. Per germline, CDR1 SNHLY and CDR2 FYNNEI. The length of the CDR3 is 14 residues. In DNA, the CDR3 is TGTGCCAGCCTTCAGGGACTAGCGGTAGATACGCAGTATTTT. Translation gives CASLQGLAVDTQYF.

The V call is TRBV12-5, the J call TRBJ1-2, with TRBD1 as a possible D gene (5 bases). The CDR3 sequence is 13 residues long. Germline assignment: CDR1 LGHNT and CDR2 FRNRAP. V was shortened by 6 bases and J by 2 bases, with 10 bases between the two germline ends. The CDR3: CASGLDSNYGYTF. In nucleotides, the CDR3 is TGTGCTAGTGGACTTGACAGCAACTATGGCTACACCTTC. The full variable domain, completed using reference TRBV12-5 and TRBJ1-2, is DARVTQTPRHKVTEMGQEVTMRCQPILGHNTVFWYRQTMMQGLELLAYFRNRAPLDDSGMPKDRFSAEMPDATLATLKIQPSEPRDSAVYFCASGLDSNYGYTFGSGTRLTVV.

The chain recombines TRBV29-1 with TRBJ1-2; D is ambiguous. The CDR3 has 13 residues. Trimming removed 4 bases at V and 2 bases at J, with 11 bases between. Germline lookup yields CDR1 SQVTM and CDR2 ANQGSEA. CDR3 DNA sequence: TGCAGCGTTGTCCCTACAGAGAACTATGGCTACACCTTC. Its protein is CSVVPTENYGYTF. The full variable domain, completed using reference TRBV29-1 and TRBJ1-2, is SAVISQKPSRDICQRGTSLTIQCQVDSQVTMMFWYRQQPGQSLTLIATANQGSEATYESGFVIDKFPISRPNLTFSTLTVSNMSPEDSSIYLCSVVPTENYGYTFGSGTRLTVV.

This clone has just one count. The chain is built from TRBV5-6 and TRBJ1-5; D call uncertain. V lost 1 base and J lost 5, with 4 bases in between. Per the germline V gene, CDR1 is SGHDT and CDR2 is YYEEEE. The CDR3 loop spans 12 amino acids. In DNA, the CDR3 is TGTGCCAGCAGCTTGAAGCATCAGCCCCAGCATTTT. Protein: CASSLKHQPQHF.

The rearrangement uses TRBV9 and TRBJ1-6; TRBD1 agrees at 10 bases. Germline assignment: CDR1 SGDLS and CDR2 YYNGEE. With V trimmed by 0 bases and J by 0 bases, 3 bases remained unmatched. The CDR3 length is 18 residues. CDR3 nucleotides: TGTGCCAGCAGCGTAGATAGGACAGGGGGCTCCTATAATTCACCCCTCCACTTT. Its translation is CASSVDRTGGSYNSPLHF.

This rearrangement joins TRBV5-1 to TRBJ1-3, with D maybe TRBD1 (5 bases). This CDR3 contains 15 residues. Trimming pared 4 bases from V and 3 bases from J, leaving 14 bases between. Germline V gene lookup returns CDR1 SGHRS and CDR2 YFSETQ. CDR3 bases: TGCGCCAGCAGCCCCACGATGGGGGGTGGAAACACCATATATTTT. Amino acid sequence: CASSPTMGGGNTIYF.

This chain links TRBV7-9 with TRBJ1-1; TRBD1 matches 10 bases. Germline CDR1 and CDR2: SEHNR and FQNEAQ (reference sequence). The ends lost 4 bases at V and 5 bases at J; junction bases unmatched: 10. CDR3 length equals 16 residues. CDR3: CASSSIGTGVGTEAFF. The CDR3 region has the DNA TGTGCCAGCAGCTCAATCGGGACAGGGGTGGGAACTGAAGCTTTCTTT.

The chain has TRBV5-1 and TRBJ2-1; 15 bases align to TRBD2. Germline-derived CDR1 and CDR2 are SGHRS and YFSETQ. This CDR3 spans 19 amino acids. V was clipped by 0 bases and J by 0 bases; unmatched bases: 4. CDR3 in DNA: TGCGCCAGCAGCTTGGCCGGGACTAGCGGGGGGTTCTCCTACAATGAGCAGTTCTTC. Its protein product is CASSLAGTSGGFSYNEQFF.

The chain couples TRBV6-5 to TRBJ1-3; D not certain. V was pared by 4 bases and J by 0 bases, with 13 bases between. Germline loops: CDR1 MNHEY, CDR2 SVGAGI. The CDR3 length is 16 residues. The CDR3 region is CASSFTAQSSGNTIYF. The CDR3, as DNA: TGTGCCAGCAGTTTTACAGCCCAGTCCTCTGGAAACACCATATATTTT.

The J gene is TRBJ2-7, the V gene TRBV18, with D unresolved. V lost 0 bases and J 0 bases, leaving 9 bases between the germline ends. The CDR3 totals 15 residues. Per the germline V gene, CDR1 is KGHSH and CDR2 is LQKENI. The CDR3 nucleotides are TGTGCCAGCTCACCACCGGGCCTCAGCTCCTACGAGCAGTACTTC. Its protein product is CASSPPGLSSYEQYF.

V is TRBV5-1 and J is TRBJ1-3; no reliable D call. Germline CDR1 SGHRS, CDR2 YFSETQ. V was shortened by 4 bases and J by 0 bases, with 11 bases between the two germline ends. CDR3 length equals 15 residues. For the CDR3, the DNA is TGCGCCAGCAGCCTCGGGAGCCTCTCTGGAAACACCATATATTTT. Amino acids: CASSLGSLSGNTIYF.

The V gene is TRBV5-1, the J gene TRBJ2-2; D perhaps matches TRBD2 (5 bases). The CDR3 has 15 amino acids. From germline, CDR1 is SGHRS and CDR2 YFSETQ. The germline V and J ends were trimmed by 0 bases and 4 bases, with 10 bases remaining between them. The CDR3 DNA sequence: TGCGCCAGCAGCTTGGAATCGGGGAGCACCGGGGAGCTGTTTTTT. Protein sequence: CASSLESGSTGELFF. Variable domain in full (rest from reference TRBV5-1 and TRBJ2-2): KAGVTQTPRYLIKTRGQQVTLSCSPISGHRSVSWYQQTPGQGLQFLFEYFSETQRNKGNFPGRFSGRQFSNSRSEMNVSTLELGDSALYLCASSLESGSTGELFFGEGSRLTVL.

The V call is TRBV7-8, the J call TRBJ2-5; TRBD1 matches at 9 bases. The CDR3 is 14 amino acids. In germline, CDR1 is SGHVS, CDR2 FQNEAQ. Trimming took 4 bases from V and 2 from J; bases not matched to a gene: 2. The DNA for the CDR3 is TGTGCCAGCAGCTGGACAGGGGTACAAGAGACCCAGTACTTC. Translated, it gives CASSWTGVQETQYF.

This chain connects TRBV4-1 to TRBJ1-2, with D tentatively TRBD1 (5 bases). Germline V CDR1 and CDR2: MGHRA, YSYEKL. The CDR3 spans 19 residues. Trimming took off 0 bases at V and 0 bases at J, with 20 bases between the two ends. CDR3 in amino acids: CASSQDLSGHGPPNYGYTF. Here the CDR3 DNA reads TGCGCCAGCAGCCAAGATCTATCAGGACATGGACCCCCTAACTATGGCTACACCTTC.

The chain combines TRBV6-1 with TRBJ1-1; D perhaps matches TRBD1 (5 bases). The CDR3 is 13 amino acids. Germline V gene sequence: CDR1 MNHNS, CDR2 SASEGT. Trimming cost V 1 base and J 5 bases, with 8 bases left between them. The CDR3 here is CASSEEGLTEAFF. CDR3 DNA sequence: TGTGCCAGCAGTGAAGAGGGGCTTACTGAAGCTTTCTTT.

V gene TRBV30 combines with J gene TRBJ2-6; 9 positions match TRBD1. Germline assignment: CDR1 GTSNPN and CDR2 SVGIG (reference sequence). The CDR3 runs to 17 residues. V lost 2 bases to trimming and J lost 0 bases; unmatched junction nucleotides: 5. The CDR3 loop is CAWSPGTGISGANVLTF. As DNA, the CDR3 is TGTGCCTGGAGTCCCGGGACAGGGATCTCTGGGGCCAACGTCCTGACTTTC.